A single T cell receptor beta chain is shown here with its context. CDR1 and CDR2 (germline): SGHNT, YYREEE (reference sequence). With 0 bases removed from V and 4 bases from J, the gap between germline ends came to 12 bases. This CDR3 contains 15 residues. Via MiXCR, TCRdb re-called the RT-PCR reads, giving one row per CDR3 protein. The data show about 680,000 distinct CDR3 sequences, around 14% seen once. Sequencing used memory CD4+ T cells from blood. The sequence came from a female donor in good health, serving as a healthy control. The chain carries TRBV5-4 and TRBJ2-3, with a possible D match to TRBD2 (6 bases). CDR3 sequence reads: CASSLGAGSADTQYF. CDR3 DNA sequence: TGTGCCAGCAGCTTGGGGGCGGGGAGCGCAGATACGCAGTATTTT.